These T cell receptor beta chains were read from a single sample in a study of T cells in Graves' hyperthyroidism and ophthalmopathy. TCRdb reanalysed the multiplex PCR reads using MiXCR and keeps one entry per CDR3 protein. Seen here are hundreds of thousands of distinct CDR3 sequences, 46% observed once, and the top ten hold roughly 8.2%. The sequenced sample consisted of peripheral blood or thyroid tissue (not recorded which). These receptors were taken from a young woman with Graves' hyperthyroidism. Each CDR3 is given with its conserved first and last residue. The D gene is left open where the match is weak. Size is omitted from some rows. Given values are once, few, many or a class for expanded clones.

V gene,D gene,clone size,J gene,CDR3 DNA,CDR3 protein
TRBV7-3,.,.,TRBJ1-1,TGTGCCAGCAGCGTTGAAGATCTAGGGGGAACTGAAGCTTTCTTT,CASSVEDLGGTEAFF
TRBV5-1,TRBD1,.,TRBJ1-1,TGCGCCAGCAGGCCGGACAGGGGCGTGAACACTGAAGCTTTCTTT,CASRPDRGVNTEAFF
TRBV25-1,.,many,TRBJ1-2,TGTGCCAGCAGTGGCCGGACAGCCAGTGACTATGGCTACACCTTC,CASSGRTASDYGYTF
TRBV2,TRBD1,few,TRBJ1-5,TGTGCCAGCAGCTTAGGGCCGGACAGGGCCGGTCAGCCCCAGCATTTT,CASSLGPDRAGQPQHF
TRBV29-1,.,.,TRBJ1-5,TGCAGCTTCGGGTCCCCGGGCAATCAGCCCCAGCATTTT,CSFGSPGNQPQHF
TRBV5-1,.,.,TRBJ2-7,TGCGCCAGCAGCTTGGGTGGCACCCTGCCCTCTTTTTCCTACGAGCAGTACTTC,CASSLGGTLPSFSYEQYF
TRBV15,.,many,TRBJ1-4,TGTGCCACCACCACCGGGGGGGCTAATGAAAAACTGTTTTTT,CATTTGGANEKLFF
TRBV2,.,.,TRBJ2-5,TGTGCCAGCAGAGATGTAGAGACCCAGTACTTC,CASRDVETQYF
TRBV19,.,.,TRBJ2-6,TGTGCCAGTAGTATAGAGGGGGGCTCTGGGGCCAACGTCCTGACTTTC,CASSIEGGSGANVLTF
TRBV2,.,few,TRBJ1-6,TGTGCCAGCAGTTACGACCCGAATTCACCCCTCCACTTT,CASSYDPNSPLHF
TRBV11-2,.,.,TRBJ2-2,TGTGCCAGTAGTATGAACAGCCCTTTGACCGGGGAGCTGTTTTTT,CASSMNSPLTGELFF
TRBV7-9,.,.,TRBJ2-7,TGTGCCAGCAGCCTTTTGGGAGGAGACGGGCAGTACTTC,CASSLLGGDGQYF
TRBV24-1,.,.,TRBJ2-5,TGTGCCAGCTCACCACCCGGGACCCTGAAGACCCAGTACTTC,CASSPPGTLKTQYF
TRBV20-1,TRBD2,many,TRBJ2-5,TGCAGTGCCACCACGGGAGGGGCCACTCCGGCCCAGTACTTC,CSATTGGATPAQYF
TRBV12-3/TRBV12-4,.,many,TRBJ1-2,TGTGCCAGCAGCTTATGGGGGGATGGCTACACCTTC,CASSLWGDGYTF
TRBV2,TRBD2,.,TRBJ2-2,TGTGCCAGCAGAAAGACTAGCTTCTATAACACCGGGGAGCTGTTTTTT,CASRKTSFYNTGELFF
TRBV12-3/TRBV12-4,TRBD2,once,TRBJ2-7,TGTGCCAGCAGTTCCCCGGGACTAGCGGACGAGCAGTACTTC,CASSSPGLADEQYF
TRBV2,TRBD1,.,TRBJ2-2,TGTGCCAGCAGACGCATAGGGACAGGGGGCCCAGGGGAGCTGTTTTTT,CASRRIGTGGPGELFF
TRBV6-1,TRBD1,.,TRBJ2-5,TGTGCCAGCAGTCCTCCCCCCGGGACAGGGCAGGAGACCCGGTACTTC,CASSPPPGTGQETRYF
TRBV7-3,TRBD1,.,TRBJ1-1,TGTGCCAGCAGCTTCCCGGACAGGATCTTTGAAGCTTTCTTT,CASSFPDRIFEAFF
TRBV20-1,TRBD1,.,TRBJ1-1,TGCAGTGCCGGACAGGGAGTGACTGAAGCTTTCTTT,CSAGQGVTEAFF
TRBV7-2,TRBD1,few,TRBJ1-3,TGTGCCAGCAGCTATGGGACAGGGCCTGGAAACACCATATATTTT,CASSYGTGPGNTIYF
TRBV19,.,.,TRBJ1-4,TGTGCCAGTAGTATAACAGGGCCCAAACTGTTTTTT,CASSITGPKLFF
TRBV7-8,TRBD1,many,TRBJ1-1,TGTGCCAGCATTCGGGACAGGGCAAACACTGAAGCTTTCTTT,CASIRDRANTEAFF
TRBV10-3,TRBD1,.,TRBJ1-2,TGTGCCAGCAGAGCACCGGGACAGGGCGGCTACACCTTC,CASRAPGQGGYTF
TRBV24-1,.,.,TRBJ1-3,TGTGCCACCAGTGATGAAACTTTTGGAAACACCATATATTTT,CATSDETFGNTIYF
TRBV7-6,TRBD1,many,TRBJ1-2,TGTGCCAGCAGCCCCCGGACAGGGGGCTTGGATGGCTACACCTTC,CASSPRTGGLDGYTF
TRBV10-3,.,many,TRBJ1-1,TGTGCCATCAGTGAGTCAGTAGGGCGTAACACTGAAGCTTTCTTT,CAISESVGRNTEAFF
TRBV5-1,.,few,TRBJ2-5,TGCGCCAGCAGCTTGGCAGACGGGCAAGAGACCCAGTACTTC,CASSLADGQETQYF
TRBV20-1,TRBD1,many,TRBJ1-1,TGCAGTGCTAAGATGACAGGGGGCGAGTTGTACACTGAAGCTTTCTTT,CSAKMTGGELYTEAFF
TRBV20-1,.,.,TRBJ2-7,TGCAGTGCTAGCGATATATATTTGGGGGCCTACGAGCAGTACTTC,CSASDIYLGAYEQYF
TRBV12-3/TRBV12-4,.,.,TRBJ2-5,TGTGCCAGCAGCCTAAATGGACAGATACAAGAGACCCAGTACTTC,CASSLNGQIQETQYF
TRBV10-3,TRBD1,.,TRBJ1-2,TGTGCCAGCAGTTACCAGGACAGGACCTATGGCCACACCTTC,CASSYQDRTYGHTF